One and the same sample provided the 2 T cell receptor beta chains below, sequenced in a study of blood T cell repertoires in COVID-19. Produced via immunoSEQ multiplex PCR; TCRdb's table is partial and in-frame only. Altogether some 200,000 clones are present, roughly four fifths being singletons, with the ten largest covering approximately 10%. The sample consisted of peripheral blood. Receptors were obtained from a middle-aged woman with COVID-19, enrolled during active disease.

The count of this clone is one. For the CDR3, the DNA is TGTGCCAGCAGTCGGACTAGCGGGGGCATGCAGTATTTT. Translated, it gives CASSRTSGGMQYF. This sequence joins TRBV6-5 and TRBJ2-3; TRBD2 aligns across 13 bases. CDR1 and CDR2 from the germline V gene are MNHEY and SVGAGI. CDR3 length: 13 residues. J gave up 11 bases and V 5 bases, and 4 bases lay outside the gene matches.

This sequence joins TRBV5-1 and TRBJ1-5; tentatively, D is TRBD1 (6 bases). From germline, CDR1 is SGHRS and CDR2 YFSETQ. The CDR3 contains 13 residues. Trimming took off 7 bases at V and 4 bases at J, with 12 bases between the two ends. The CDR3 sequence: CASCRGPNQPQHF. DNA for the CDR3: TGCGCCAGCTGCAGGGGCCCTAATCAGCCCCAGCATTTT.